A single T cell receptor beta chain is shown here with its context. Three rounds of nested PCR, following a modified ARM-PCR protocol, produced the TCRbeta library. TCRdb re-called the multiplex PCR reads with MiXCR, one entry per CDR3 protein. The sample lists approximately 120,000 distinct CDR3 sequences, roughly 77% occurring once. The CDR3 consists of 15 residues. Looked up from germline, CDR1 is LGHNA and CDR2 is YSLEER. The ends were cut back, 5 bases at V and 0 bases at J, with 14 bases in the middle. RNA was extracted from bulk tissue without any cell sorting. The record originates from a study of tumor and adjacent non-tumor tissue in lung cancer.

The chain combines TRBV4-3 with TRBJ2-7; D might be TRBD2 (6 bases). Sequenced input: lung tumor tissue. This receptor was obtained from a woman in her sixties with non-small cell lung cancer. The CDR3 protein is CASSCGDSGSYEQYF. CDR3 nucleotide sequence: TGCGCCAGCAGCTGCGGCGATAGCGGCTCCTACGAGCAGTACTTC.